These T cell receptor beta chains were read from a single sample in a study of T cell responses to AZD1222 COVID-19 vaccine. Assay: immunoSEQ multiplex PCR; the TCRdb copy retains only in-frame clones and omits some. The sample contains 150,000 or so clones, approximately 88% of which appear only once. The source was peripheral blood, collected on day 0 of AZD1222 vaccination. Receptors were obtained from an adult in good health. CDR3s include the opening cysteine and the closing phenylalanine or tryptophan. Each record gives: J gene, clone size, V gene, D gene, CDR3 protein, CDR3 DNA. The D gene is left open where the match is weak. Clone sizes are given selectively: once, few, many, or a class where the clone is expanded.

>TRBJ1-2|NA|TRBV19|NA
CASSIGQRLNYGYTF
TGTGCCAGTAGTATAGGACAGCGACTTAACTATGGCTACACCTTC
>TRBJ1-1|NA|TRBV6-5|NA
CASSSRVGGNTEAFF
TGTGCCAGCAGTAGCAGGGTGGGAGGTAACACTGAAGCTTTCTTT
>TRBJ2-1|NA|TRBV6-4|TRBD1
CASRTTGGEQFF
TGTGCCAGCAGGACTACAGGGGGTGAGCAGTTCTTC
>TRBJ1-6|NA|TRBV3-1/TRBV3-2|NA
CASSLDGYSPLHF
TGTGCCAGCAGCCTGGATGGGTATTCACCCCTCCACTTT
>TRBJ2-7|once|TRBV9|TRBD1
CASSVDRGQGRYEQYF
TGTGCCAGCAGCGTGGACCGCGGACAGGGGAGATACGAGCAGTACTTC
>TRBJ1-2|once|TRBV28|TRBD1
CASSLTGRYGYTF
TGTGCCAGCAGTTTGACAGGGCGGTATGGCTACACCTTC
>TRBJ2-2|NA|TRBV7-2|NA
CASSPPGRNPGELFF
TGTGCCAGCAGCCCCCCCGGAAGGAACCCAGGGGAGCTGTTTTTT
>TRBJ1-2|NA|TRBV4-3|NA
CASSQGSAGDDGYTF
TGCGCCAGCAGCCAAGGGTCGGCAGGGGATGATGGCTACACCTTC
>TRBJ1-1|NA|TRBV7-2|TRBD1
CASSPGTANTEAFF
TGTGCCAGCAGCCCGGGGACAGCGAACACTGAAGCTTTCTTT
>TRBJ1-4|NA|TRBV27|NA
CASSSSWVATNEKLFF
TGTGCCAGCAGTTCAAGTTGGGTAGCAACTAATGAAAAACTGTTTTTT
>TRBJ1-2|few|TRBV11-2|NA
CASSLESTVSGYTF
TGTGCCAGCAGCTTAGAGTCGACAGTTTCTGGCTACACCTTC
>TRBJ1-3|NA|TRBV7-9|NA
CASSLEAGRGNTIYF
TGTGCCAGCAGCTTAGAGGCCGGCCGGGGAAACACCATATATTTT
>TRBJ2-7|NA|TRBV5-1|TRBD1
CASSNRDRASYEQYF
TGCGCCAGCAGCAACCGGGACAGGGCCTCCTACGAGCAGTACTTC
>TRBJ2-3|few|TRBV24-1|TRBD2
CATSDERGGRDTQYF
TGTGCCACCAGTGACGAGCGGGGGGGCCGGGATACGCAGTATTTT
>TRBJ1-4|NA|TRBV28|NA
CASSLIQGSGKLFF
TGTGCCAGCAGCCTAATTCAGGGTTCTGGGAAACTGTTTTTT
>TRBJ1-5|once|TRBV19|NA
CARTARGKGDQPQHF
TGTGCCAGGACCGCTCGAGGAAAAGGGGATCAGCCCCAGCATTTT
>TRBJ2-2|once|TRBV12-3/TRBV12-4|NA
CASRSYNTGELFF
TGTGCCAGCAGGTCTTACAACACCGGGGAGCTGTTTTTT
>TRBJ2-2|NA|TRBV30|NA
CAWIEGVDTGELFF
TGTGCCTGGATAGAGGGGGTGGACACCGGGGAGCTGTTTTTT
>TRBJ2-5|NA|TRBV9|NA
CASSVGLAALQETQYF
TGTGCCAGCAGCGTAGGGTTAGCGGCTCTCCAAGAGACCCAGTACTTC
>TRBJ2-1|NA|TRBV11-3|TRBD2
CASSSSLGLAAYNEQFF
TGTGCCAGCAGCAGTTCCCTGGGACTAGCGGCCTACAATGAGCAGTTCTTC
>TRBJ2-1|NA|TRBV7-5|NA
CARTGPFYNEQFF
TGTGCCCGAACAGGTCCATTCTACAATGAGCAGTTCTTC
>TRBJ1-1|NA|TRBV5-1|NA
CARFNEGSEAFF
TGCGCCAGGTTTAACGAGGGATCTGAAGCTTTCTTT
>TRBJ1-2|NA|TRBV24-1|NA
CATSPGFGGYTF
TGTGCCACCAGTCCCGGGTTTGGTGGCTACACCTTC
>TRBJ2-1|once|TRBV5-5|TRBD1
CASSLGQGDNEQFF
TGTGCCAGCAGCCTGGGACAGGGAGACAATGAGCAGTTCTTC
>TRBJ2-4|NA|TRBV10-3|NA
CAISEGRPGVKNIQYF
TGTGCCATCAGTGAGGGCAGGCCCGGGGTCAAAAACATTCAGTACTTC
>TRBJ1-2|once|TRBV12-3/TRBV12-4|NA
CASSAARGGYTF
TGTGCCAGCAGTGCGGCTAGAGGCGGCTACACCTTC
>TRBJ1-1|NA|TRBV5-1|TRBD1
CASSSTPGGAGRNTEAFF
TGCGCCAGCAGCTCAACCCCAGGGGGCGCAGGGAGGAACACTGAAGCTTTCTTT
>TRBJ1-3|NA|TRBV3-1/TRBV3-2|NA
CASSRRPHDQHSGNTIYF
TGTGCCAGCAGCCGGCGGCCCCATGACCAGCACTCTGGAAACACCATATATTTT
>TRBJ1-2|NA|TRBV4-2|NA
CASSSRQGTGDGYTF
TGTGCCAGCAGCTCACGTCAGGGAACGGGAGATGGCTACACCTTC
>TRBJ1-1|NA|TRBV29-1|TRBD1
CSVDRTGDTEAFF
TGCAGCGTTGATAGGACAGGGGACACTGAAGCTTTCTTT
>TRBJ2-5|few|TRBV4-1|NA
CASSQDRQGGETQYF
TGCGCCAGCAGCCAAGATCGGCAGGGAGGAGAGACCCAGTACTTC
>TRBJ1-1|NA|TRBV5-6|NA
CASTLLGVLRNTEAFF
TGTGCCAGCACCCTGCTTGGGGTTTTGAGGAACACTGAAGCTTTCTTT
>TRBJ1-1|NA|TRBV7-8|NA
CASSLLSTANTEAFF
TGTGCCAGCAGCTTACTTTCGACGGCGAACACTGAAGCTTTCTTT
>TRBJ1-1|once|TRBV2|TRBD1
CASNPGQGTTEAFF
TGTGCCAGCAATCCGGGACAGGGAACGACTGAAGCTTTCTTT
>TRBJ2-7|NA|TRBV23-1|NA
CASSQRVGQGPSPYEQYF
TGCGCCAGCAGTCAAAGAGTCGGGCAGGGCCCCAGCCCTTACGAGCAGTACTTC
>TRBJ1-2|NA|TRBV9|NA
CASSVDSGSYGYTF
TGTGCCAGCAGCGTAGATAGCGGATCCTATGGCTACACCTTC
>TRBJ2-1|NA|TRBV10-3|NA
CAVGPSYNEQFF
TGTGCCGTGGGACCATCCTACAATGAGCAGTTCTTC
>TRBJ1-2|few|TRBV27|NA
CASSSGRAPPYGYTF
TGTGCCAGCAGCTCCGGACGGGCTCCTCCTTATGGCTACACCTTC
>TRBJ1-2|NA|TRBV14|NA
CASSQNFNYGYTF
TGTGCCAGCAGTCAGAACTTTAACTATGGCTACACCTTC
>TRBJ1-1|NA|TRBV30|NA
CAWSRGTEAFF
TGTGCCTGGAGTCGTGGAACTGAAGCTTTCTTT
>TRBJ2-2|NA|TRBV24-1|TRBD1
CATSRTGIEAGELFF
TGTGCCACCAGTCGGACAGGGATCGAGGCCGGGGAGCTGTTTTTT
>TRBJ2-2|NA|TRBV27|NA
CASSFLGGGQGNVGELFF
TGTGCCAGCAGTTTTCTTGGGGGTGGCCAGGGGAACGTCGGGGAGCTGTTTTTT
>TRBJ2-4|once|TRBV9|NA
CASSVGLGEAKNIQYF
TGTGCCAGCAGCGTAGGTTTAGGGGAAGCCAAAAACATTCAGTACTTC
>TRBJ1-2|once|TRBV24-1|NA
CATSDSTVSGYTF
TGTGCCACCAGTGATTCGACAGTAAGCGGCTACACCTTC
>TRBJ2-3|NA|TRBV7-3|TRBD2
CASSPRRTSQDTQYF
TGTGCCAGCAGCCCGCGGAGGACTAGCCAAGATACGCAGTATTTT
>TRBJ1-2|NA|TRBV4-2|NA
CASSTSGTANYGYTF
TGTGCCAGCAGCACCTCAGGGACCGCTAACTATGGCTACACCTTC
>TRBJ2-5|once|TRBV11-2|NA
CASSLTETQYF
TGTGCCAGCAGCTTGACGGAGACCCAGTACTTC
>TRBJ2-3|NA|TRBV5-8|NA
CATTPGRTDTQYF
TGTGCCACCACGCCCGGGCGCACAGATACGCAGTATTTT
>TRBJ1-1|NA|TRBV5-5|TRBD1
CASSLQGGTEAFF
TGTGCCAGCAGCTTACAGGGGGGCACTGAAGCTTTCTTT
>TRBJ1-5|NA|TRBV19|NA
CASTPGQGNQPQHF
TGTGCCAGTACTCCGGGCCAGGGGAACCAGCCCCAGCATTTT
>TRBJ1-4|NA|TRBV2|NA
CASRGGDTNEKLFF
TGTGCCAGCAGGGGGGGGGACACTAATGAAAAACTGTTTTTT